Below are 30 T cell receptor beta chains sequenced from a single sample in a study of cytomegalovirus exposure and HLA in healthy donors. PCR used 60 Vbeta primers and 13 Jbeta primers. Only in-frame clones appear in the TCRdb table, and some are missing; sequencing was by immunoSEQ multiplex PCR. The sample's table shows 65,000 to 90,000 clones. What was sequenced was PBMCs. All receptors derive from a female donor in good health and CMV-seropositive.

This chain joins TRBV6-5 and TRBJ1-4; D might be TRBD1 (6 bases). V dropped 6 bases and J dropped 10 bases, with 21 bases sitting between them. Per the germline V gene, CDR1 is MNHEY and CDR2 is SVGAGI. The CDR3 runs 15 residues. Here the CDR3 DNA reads TGTGCCAGCAGCGACCCTCGGCAGGGGAACGTAAAACTGTTTTTT. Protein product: CASSDPRQGNVKLFF.

The CDR3: CASTVAWTGSLYGYTF. The DNA for the CDR3 is TGTGCCAGCACCGTCGCCTGGACAGGGAGCCTCTATGGCTACACCTTC. This chain uses TRBV7-8 with TRBJ1-2, with 8 bases lining up with TRBD1. This CDR3 comprises 16 residues. The V gene's germline CDR1 is SGHVS and CDR2 FQNEAQ. The junction had 14 bases not matched to a gene; V was cut back by 7 bases and J by 4 bases.

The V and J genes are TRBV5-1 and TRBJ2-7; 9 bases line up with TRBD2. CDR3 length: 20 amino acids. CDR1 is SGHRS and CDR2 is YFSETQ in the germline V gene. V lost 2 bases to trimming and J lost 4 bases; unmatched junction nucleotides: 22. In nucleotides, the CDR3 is TGCGCCAGCAGCTTAATCTTCCCCCGGCGGGAGGGCGTAATCTTATACGAGCAGTACTTC. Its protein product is CASSLIFPRREGVILYEQYF.

The CDR3 loop reads CASSLGTVWYGYTF. The CDR3, as DNA: TGTGCCAGCAGCTTAGGAACAGTATGGTATGGCTACACCTTC. The chain has TRBV7-2 and TRBJ1-2, with D unclear. Germline CDR1 reads SGHTA; CDR2 reads FQGNSA. V lost 1 base to trimming and J lost 5 bases, with 11 bases between them. CDR3 length equals 14 residues.

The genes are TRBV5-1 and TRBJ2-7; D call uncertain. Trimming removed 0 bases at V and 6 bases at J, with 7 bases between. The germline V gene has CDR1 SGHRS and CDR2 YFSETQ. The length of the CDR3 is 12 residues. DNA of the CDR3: TGCGCCAGCAGCTTGGCCGGCGGCGAGCAGTACTTC. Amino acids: CASSLAGGEQYF. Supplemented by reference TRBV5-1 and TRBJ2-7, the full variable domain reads KAGVTQTPRYLIKTRGQQVTLSCSPISGHRSVSWYQQTPGQGLQFLFEYFSETQRNKGNFPGRFSGRQFSNSRSEMNVSTLELGDSALYLCASSLAGGEQYFGPGTRLTVT.

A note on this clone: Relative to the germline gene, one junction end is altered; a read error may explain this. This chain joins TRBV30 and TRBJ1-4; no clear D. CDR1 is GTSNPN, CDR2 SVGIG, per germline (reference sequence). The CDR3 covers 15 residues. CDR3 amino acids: CAGSVGGSHNEKLFF. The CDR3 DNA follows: TGTGCCGGGAGTGTGGGAGGGAGCCATAATGAAAAACTGTTTTTT.

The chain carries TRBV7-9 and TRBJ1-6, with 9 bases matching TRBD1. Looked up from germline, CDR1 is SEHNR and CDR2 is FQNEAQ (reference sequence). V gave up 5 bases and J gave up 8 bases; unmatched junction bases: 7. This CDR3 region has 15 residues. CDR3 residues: CASSQWDREDSPLHF. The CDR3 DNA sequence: TGTGCCAGCAGCCAGTGGGACAGGGAAGATTCACCCCTCCACTTT.

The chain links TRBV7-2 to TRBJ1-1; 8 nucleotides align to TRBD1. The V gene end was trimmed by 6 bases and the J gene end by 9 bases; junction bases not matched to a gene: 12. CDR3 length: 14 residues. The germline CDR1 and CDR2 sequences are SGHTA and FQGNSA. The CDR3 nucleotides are TGTGCCAGCAGTTCCCTATCACAGGGGGATAAAGCTTTCTTT. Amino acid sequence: CASSSLSQGDKAFF.

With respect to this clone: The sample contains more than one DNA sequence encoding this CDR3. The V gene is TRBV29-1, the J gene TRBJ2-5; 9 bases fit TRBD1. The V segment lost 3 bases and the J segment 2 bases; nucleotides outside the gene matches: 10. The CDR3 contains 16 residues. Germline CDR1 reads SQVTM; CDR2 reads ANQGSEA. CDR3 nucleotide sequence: TGCAGCGTTGATGCCTACCGGGACAGGGAGCAAGAGACCCAGTACTTC. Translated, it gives CSVDAYRDREQETQYF.

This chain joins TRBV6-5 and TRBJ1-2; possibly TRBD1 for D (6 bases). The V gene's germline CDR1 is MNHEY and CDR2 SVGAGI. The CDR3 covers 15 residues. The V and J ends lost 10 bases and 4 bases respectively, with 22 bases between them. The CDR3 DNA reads TGTGCCACCTTGACGGACTCAGTCAGGGGCTATGGCTACACCTTC. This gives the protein CATLTDSVRGYGYTF.

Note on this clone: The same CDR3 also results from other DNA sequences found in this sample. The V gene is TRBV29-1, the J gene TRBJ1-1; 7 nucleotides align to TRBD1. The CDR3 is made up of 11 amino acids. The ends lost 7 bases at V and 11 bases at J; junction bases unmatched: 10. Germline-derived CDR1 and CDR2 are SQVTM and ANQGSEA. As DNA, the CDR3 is TGCAGCGCACTGGACAGGAGGGAGGCTTTCTTT. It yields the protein CSALDRREAFF.

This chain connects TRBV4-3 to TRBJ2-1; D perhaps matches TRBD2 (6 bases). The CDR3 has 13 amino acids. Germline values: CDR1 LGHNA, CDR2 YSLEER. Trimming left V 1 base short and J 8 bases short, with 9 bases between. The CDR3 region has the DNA TGCGCCAGCAGCCAAGTGACGGGAGATGAGCAGTTCTTC. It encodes CASSQVTGDEQFF.

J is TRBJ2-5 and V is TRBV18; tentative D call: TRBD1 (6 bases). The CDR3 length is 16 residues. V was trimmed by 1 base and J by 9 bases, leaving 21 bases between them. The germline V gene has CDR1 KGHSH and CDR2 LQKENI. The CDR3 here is CASSPRGQGLEKAQYF. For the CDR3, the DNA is TGTGCCAGCTCACCACGGGGACAAGGCCTCGAGAAGGCCCAGTACTTC.

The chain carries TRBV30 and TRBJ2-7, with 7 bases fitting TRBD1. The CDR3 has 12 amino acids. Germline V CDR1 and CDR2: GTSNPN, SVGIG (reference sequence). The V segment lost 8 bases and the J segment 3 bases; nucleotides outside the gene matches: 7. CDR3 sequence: CAGERDSYEQYF. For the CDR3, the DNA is TGTGCCGGGGAAAGGGACAGCTACGAGCAGTACTTC.

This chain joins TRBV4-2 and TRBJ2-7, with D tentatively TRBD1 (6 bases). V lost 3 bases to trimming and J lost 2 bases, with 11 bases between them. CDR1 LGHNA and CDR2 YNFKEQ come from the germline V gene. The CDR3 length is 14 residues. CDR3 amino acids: CASSHQDSAYEQYF. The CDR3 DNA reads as TGTGCCAGCAGCCACCAGGACAGCGCCTACGAGCAGTACTTC.

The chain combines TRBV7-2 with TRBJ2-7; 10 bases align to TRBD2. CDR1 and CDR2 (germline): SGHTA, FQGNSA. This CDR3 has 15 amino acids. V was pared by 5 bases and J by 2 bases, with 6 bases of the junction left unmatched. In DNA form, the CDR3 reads TGTGCCAGCAGCCTTACAGCGGGAGGGCCCTACGAGCAGTACTTC. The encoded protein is CASSLTAGGPYEQYF.

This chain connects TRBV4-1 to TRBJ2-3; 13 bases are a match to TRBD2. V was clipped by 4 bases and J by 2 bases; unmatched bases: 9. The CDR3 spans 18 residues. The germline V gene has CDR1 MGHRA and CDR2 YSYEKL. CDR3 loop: CASSLVTSGGPHTDTQYF. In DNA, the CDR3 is TGCGCCAGCAGCCTTGTGACTAGCGGGGGGCCTCACACAGATACGCAGTATTTT.

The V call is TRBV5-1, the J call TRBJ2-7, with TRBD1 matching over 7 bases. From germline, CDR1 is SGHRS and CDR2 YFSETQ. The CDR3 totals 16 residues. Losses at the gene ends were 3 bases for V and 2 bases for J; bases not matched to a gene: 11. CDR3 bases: TGCGCCAGCAGCTCGAGGGCCTCGGGACAGACCTACGAGCAGTACTTC. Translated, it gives CASSSRASGQTYEQYF. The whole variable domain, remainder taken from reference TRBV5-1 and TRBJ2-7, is KAGVTQTPRYLIKTRGQQVTLSCSPISGHRSVSWYQQTPGQGLQFLFEYFSETQRNKGNFPGRFSGRQFSNSRSEMNVSTLELGDSALYLCASSSRASGQTYEQYFGPGTRLTVT.

This chain's CDR3 is CASSLGAPGTEAFF. The CDR3 nucleotides are TGCGCCAGCAGCTTGGGGGCCCCGGGGACTGAAGCTTTCTTT. V usage is TRBV5-1 and J usage is TRBJ1-1; D unresolved. V was clipped by 0 bases and J by 5 bases, with 11 bases between them. Per germline, CDR1 SGHRS and CDR2 YFSETQ. This CDR3 has 14 residues.

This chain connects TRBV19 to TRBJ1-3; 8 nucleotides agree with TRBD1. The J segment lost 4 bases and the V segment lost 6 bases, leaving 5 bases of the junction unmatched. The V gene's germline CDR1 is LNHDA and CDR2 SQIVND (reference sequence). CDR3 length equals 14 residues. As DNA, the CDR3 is TGTGCCAGTAGCGACAGGGGTCGGGGAAACACCATATATTTT. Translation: CASSDRGRGNTIYF.

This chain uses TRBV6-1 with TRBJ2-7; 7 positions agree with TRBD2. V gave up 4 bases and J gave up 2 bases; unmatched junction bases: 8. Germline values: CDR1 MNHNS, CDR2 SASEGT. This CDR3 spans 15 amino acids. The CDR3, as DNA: TGTGCCAGCAGTGGGCTAGCGGCGCCCACCTACGAGCAGTACTTC. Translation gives CASSGLAAPTYEQYF.

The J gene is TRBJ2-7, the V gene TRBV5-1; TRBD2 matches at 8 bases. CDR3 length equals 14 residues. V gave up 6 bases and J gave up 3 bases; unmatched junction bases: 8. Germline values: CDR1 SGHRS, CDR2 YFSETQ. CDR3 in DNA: TGCGCCAGCAACCGGGGGGGGGCCATCTACGAGCAGTACTTC. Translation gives CASNRGGAIYEQYF.

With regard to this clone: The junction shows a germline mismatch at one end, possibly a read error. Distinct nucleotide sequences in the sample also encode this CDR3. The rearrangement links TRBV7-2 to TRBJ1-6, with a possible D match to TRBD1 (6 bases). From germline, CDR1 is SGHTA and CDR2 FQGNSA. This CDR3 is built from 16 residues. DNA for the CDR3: TGTGCCAGCAGCTACAGGGTCAGCTCCTATAATTCACCCCTACACTTT. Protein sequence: CASSYRVSSYNSPLHF.

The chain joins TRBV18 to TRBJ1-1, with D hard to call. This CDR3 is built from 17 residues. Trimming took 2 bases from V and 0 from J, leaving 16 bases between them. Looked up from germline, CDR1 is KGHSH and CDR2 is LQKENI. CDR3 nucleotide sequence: TGTGCCAGCTCACCAAGCGTTCCTCGAGTTTTGAACACTGAAGCTTTCTTT. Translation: CASSPSVPRVLNTEAFF.

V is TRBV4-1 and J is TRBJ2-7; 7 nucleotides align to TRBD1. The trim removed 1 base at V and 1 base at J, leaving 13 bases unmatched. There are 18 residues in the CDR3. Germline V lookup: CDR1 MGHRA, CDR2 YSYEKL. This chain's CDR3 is CASSQAPTGQVNSYEQYF. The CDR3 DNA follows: TGCGCCAGCAGCCAAGCTCCAACAGGACAGGTCAATTCCTACGAGCAGTACTTC.

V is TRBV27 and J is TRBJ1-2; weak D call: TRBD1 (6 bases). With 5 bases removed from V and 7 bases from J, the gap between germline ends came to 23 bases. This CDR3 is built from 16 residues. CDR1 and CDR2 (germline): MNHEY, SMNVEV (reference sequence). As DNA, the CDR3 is TGTGCCAGCAGTCCCAACGGCGTGGGCAGGGGCGCTGGCTACACCTTC. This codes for CASSPNGVGRGAGYTF.

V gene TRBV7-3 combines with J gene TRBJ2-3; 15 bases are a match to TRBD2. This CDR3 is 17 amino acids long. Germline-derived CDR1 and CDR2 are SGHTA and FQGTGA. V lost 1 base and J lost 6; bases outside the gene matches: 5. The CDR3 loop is CASSLRTSGRAGDTQYF. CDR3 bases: TGTGCCAGCAGCTTAAGGACTAGCGGGAGGGCCGGTGATACGCAGTATTTT.

The CDR3 reads CASSAGAGGLYGANVLTF. CDR3 DNA: TGTGCCAGCAGTGCCGGGGCAGGGGGCTTGTACGGGGCCAACGTCCTGACTTTC. This chain joins TRBV6-1 and TRBJ2-6, with 8 nucleotides matching TRBD1. From germline, CDR1 is MNHNS and CDR2 SASEGT. The V segment lost 4 bases and the J segment 4 bases; nucleotides outside the gene matches: 12. This CDR3 region has 18 residues.

The CDR3 nucleotides read TGTGCCAGCTCATCCAGGACAGTGACGAACACTGAAGCTTTCTTT. This translates into CASSSRTVTNTEAFF. V is TRBV18 and J is TRBJ1-1, with D perhaps matching TRBD1 (6 bases). This CDR3 contains 15 residues. Germline values: CDR1 KGHSH, CDR2 LQKENI. V lost 5 bases to trimming and J lost 1 base, with 14 bases between them.

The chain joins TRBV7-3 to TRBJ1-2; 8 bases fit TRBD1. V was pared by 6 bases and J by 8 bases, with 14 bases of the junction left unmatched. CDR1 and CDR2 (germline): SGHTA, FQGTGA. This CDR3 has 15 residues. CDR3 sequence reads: CASSSRGQDPLGYTF. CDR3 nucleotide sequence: TGTGCCAGCAGTTCCCGGGGACAGGATCCCTTGGGCTACACCTTC. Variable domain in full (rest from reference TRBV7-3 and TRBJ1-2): GAGVSQTPSNKVTEKGKYVELRCDPISGHTALYWYRQSLGQGPEFLIYFQGTGAADDSGLPNDRFFAVRPEGSVSTLKIQRTERGDSAVYLCASSSRGQDPLGYTFGSGTRLTVV.